A single sample is the source of the 24 T cell receptor beta chains below, sequenced in a study of B cell selection in AIRE deficiency. Clones were read by immunoSEQ multiplex PCR, and TCRdb kept only the in-frame ones, dropping some. The table has some 21,000 clones, 94% seen once. Regulatory T cells were sorted as CD4+CD25hiCD127low/negative. Sequencing input: Tregs sorted from PBMCs. The receptors were gathered from a human donor with AIRE deficiency.

V gene TRBV7-3 combines with J gene TRBJ2-1; D uncertain. Trimming left V 4 bases short and J 10 bases short, with 14 bases between. The CDR3 sequence is 13 residues long. Germline V lookup: CDR1 SGHTA, CDR2 FQGTGA. As DNA, the CDR3 is TGTGCCAGCAGCTCCTCGGCGGCACGGGAGCAGTTCTTC. Protein sequence: CASSSSAAREQFF. Complete variable domain (other parts from reference TRBV7-3 and TRBJ2-1): GAGVSQTPSNKVTEKGKYVELRCDPISGHTALYWYRQSLGQGPEFLIYFQGTGAADDSGLPNDRFFAVRPEGSVSTLKIQRTERGDSAVYLCASSSSAAREQFFGPGTRLTVL.

This clone was recorded once. The rearrangement uses TRBV5-1 and TRBJ2-1; perhaps D is TRBD1 or TRBD2 (5 bases each). The CDR3 extends over 13 amino acids. Looked up from germline, CDR1 is SGHRS and CDR2 is YFSETQ. V was shortened by 4 bases and J by 9 bases, with 14 bases between the two germline ends. CDR3: CASSGTSPGEQFF. DNA for the CDR3: TGCGCCAGCAGCGGGACCTCCCCAGGTGAGCAGTTCTTC. Based on the CDR3 plus reference TRBV5-1 and TRBJ2-1, the full variable domain is KAGVTQTPRYLIKTRGQQVTLSCSPISGHRSVSWYQQTPGQGLQFLFEYFSETQRNKGNFPGRFSGRQFSNSRSEMNVSTLELGDSALYLCASSGTSPGEQFFGPGTRLTVL.

V is TRBV18 and J is TRBJ2-5, with D hard to call. V lost 3 bases and J lost 1, with 15 bases in between. The CDR3 extends over 16 amino acids. Germline values: CDR1 KGHSH, CDR2 LQKENI. Here the CDR3 DNA reads TGTGCCAGCTCACCCCCTCTGGGCCGAGTCCAAGAGACCCAGTACTTC. This sequence encodes CASSPPLGRVQETQYF.

CDR3 amino acids: CASTPQEETQYF. CDR3 nucleotides: TGTGCCAGCACGCCACAGGAAGAGACCCAGTACTTC. The V and J genes are TRBV7-9 and TRBJ2-5, with D tentatively TRBD1 (5 bases). CDR1 is SEHNR and CDR2 is FQNEAQ in the germline V gene (reference sequence). The CDR3 runs to 12 residues. Trimming stripped 7 bases from V and 3 bases from J, with 9 bases between.

The rearrangement uses TRBV13 and TRBJ2-5; TRBD1 matches at 7 bases. CDR3 size: 13 residues. J lost 4 bases, V lost 5 bases, and 4 bases had no gene match. Germline V lookup: CDR1 PRHDT, CDR2 FYEKMQ (reference sequence). CDR3 sequence (DNA): TGTGCCAGCAGCCGCCGGGACAGAGAGACCCAGTACTTC. This sequence encodes CASSRRDRETQYF.

Only one count was recorded for this clone. The rearrangement uses TRBV15 and TRBJ2-3; 9 bases map to TRBD2. This CDR3 comprises 17 residues. The J segment lost 5 bases and the V segment lost 2 bases, leaving 11 bases of the junction unmatched. Germline V lookup: CDR1 LNHNV, CDR2 YYDKDF (reference sequence). CDR3 bases: TGTGCCACCAGCAGATCCAAAGGTAGCGGGAGTGTAGATACGCAGTATTTT. It is translated as CATSRSKGSGSVDTQYF. Variable domain in full (rest from reference TRBV15 and TRBJ2-3): DAMVIQNPRYQVTQFGKPVTLSCSQTLNHNVMYWYQQKSSQAPKLLFHYYDKDFNNEADTPDNFQSRRPNTSFCFLDIRSPGLGDTAMYLCATSRSKGSGSVDTQYFGPGTRLTVL.

The V call is TRBV11-3, the J call TRBJ2-3; the D gene is possibly TRBD2 (5 bases). Trimming pared 2 bases from V and 3 bases from J, leaving 12 bases between. Germline V gives CDR1 SGHNT, CDR2 YENEEA. The CDR3 is 15 residues long. The CDR3 protein is CASSLSGYRTDTQYF. CDR3 coding DNA: TGTGCCAGCAGCTTATCGGGGTATAGGACAGATACGCAGTATTTT.

The rearrangement joins TRBV30 to TRBJ2-7; 8 nucleotides line up with TRBD1. The CDR3 loop spans 17 amino acids. V lost 7 bases, J lost 3 bases, and 20 bases stayed unmatched. CDR1 is GTSNPN, CDR2 SVGIG, per germline (reference sequence). The CDR3 protein is CASKTGVPPGPLYEQYF. The CDR3 DNA is TGTGCCTCAAAGACAGGGGTTCCGCCTGGCCCTCTCTACGAGCAGTACTTC.

The chain has TRBV5-1 and TRBJ2-1; unclear D gene. Per the germline V gene, CDR1 is SGHRS and CDR2 is YFSETQ. The CDR3 spans 14 residues. Trimming cost V 2 bases and J 8 bases, with 14 bases left between them. The CDR3 nucleotides are TGCGCCAGCAGCTTAAGATCTATCGGCCATGAGCAGTTCTTC. This gives the protein CASSLRSIGHEQFF.

The chain has TRBV30 and TRBJ1-4; D unclear. Deletions cut 2 bases from V and 7 bases from J, with 11 bases between. The CDR3 sequence is 13 residues long. Germline assignment: CDR1 GTSNPN and CDR2 SVGIG (reference sequence). The CDR3 is CAWSRRATEKLFF. The CDR3 bases are TGTGCCTGGAGTCGAAGGGCTACTGAAAAACTGTTTTTT.

A single count supports this clone. This chain uses TRBV7-3 with TRBJ2-7; D might be TRBD2 (5 bases). V was cut by 2 bases and J by 12 bases, with 11 bases left in between. CDR1 and CDR2 (germline): SGHTA, FQGTGA. The CDR3 consists of 11 residues. This CDR3 reads CASSLAGARYF. DNA of the CDR3: TGTGCCAGCAGCTTAGCGGGCGCGAGGTACTTC.

The rearrangement joins TRBV7-9 to TRBJ2-7, with a weak D call TRBD1 (5 bases). V lost 0 bases to trimming and J lost 2 bases, with 11 bases between them. The CDR3 runs 15 residues. Per germline, CDR1 SEHNR and CDR2 FQNEAQ (reference sequence). The CDR3 loop is CASSLAAGHPYEQYF. The CDR3 DNA sequence: TGTGCCAGCAGCTTAGCTGCAGGACATCCCTACGAGCAGTACTTC.

The rearrangement joins TRBV18 to TRBJ2-7; D gene uncertain. The CDR3 is 13 amino acids. V dropped 2 bases and J dropped 6 bases, with 11 bases sitting between them. Germline CDR1 reads KGHSH; CDR2 reads LQKENI. The CDR3 here is CASSPERISEQYF. CDR3 sequence (DNA): TGTGCCAGCTCACCAGAAAGGATCTCCGAGCAGTACTTC.

This sequence joins TRBV10-1 and TRBJ1-6, with a possible D match to TRBD1 (6 bases). The germline gives CDR1 WNHNN, CDR2 SYGVQD (reference sequence). The CDR3 contains 13 residues. V was clipped by 4 bases and J by 10 bases, with 11 bases between them. In nucleotides, the CDR3 is TGCGCCAGCAGTGTCGGGGGCGGGTCACCCCTCCACTTT. This sequence encodes CASSVGGGSPLHF.

The chain recombines TRBV7-9 with TRBJ2-5, with D tentatively TRBD1 (6 bases). Germline CDR1 is SEHNR and CDR2 is FQNEAQ (reference sequence). The CDR3 consists of 14 residues. The V gene lost 0 bases and the J gene lost 3 bases, with 8 bases spanning the gap. The CDR3 DNA follows: TGTGCCAGCAGCTTAGCCCCAGGGGAAGAGACCCAGTACTTC. This translates into CASSLAPGEETQYF.

The chain recombines TRBV4-3 with TRBJ1-2; D gene uncertain. The V gene's germline CDR1 is LGHNA and CDR2 YSLEER. Trimming shortened V by 0 bases and J by 0 bases, and 5 bases separated the two germline ends. The CDR3 is 14 residues long. The CDR3 sequence is CASSQDYANYGYTF. CDR3 DNA: TGCGCCAGCAGCCAAGATTACGCTAACTATGGCTACACCTTC.

The chain joins TRBV10-3 to TRBJ2-2, with 11 bases matching TRBD2. CDR3 length: 21 residues. Trimming cost V 0 bases and J 5 bases; bases outside gene matches: 17. The germline gives CDR1 ENHRY, CDR2 SYGVKD. DNA of the CDR3: TGTGCCATCAGTGAGTCGGCGGGACTAGCGGACCACTCGGGGGGGACCGGGGAGCTGTTTTTT. This codes for CAISESAGLADHSGGTGELFF.

This rearrangement joins TRBV4-2 to TRBJ2-3; no clear D. There are 13 residues in the CDR3. The V gene's germline CDR1 is LGHNA and CDR2 YNFKEQ. Trimming took 5 bases from V and 2 from J, leaving 8 bases between them. The CDR3 spells CASSDYSTDTQYF. CDR3 sequence (DNA): TGTGCCAGCAGCGATTACTCCACAGATACGCAGTATTTT.

The chain recombines TRBV29-1 with TRBJ2-7; D remains unclear. The CDR3 consists of 12 residues. Germline CDR1 reads SQVTM; CDR2 reads ANQGSEA. Trimming removed 7 bases from V and 2 bases from J, with 12 bases in between. CDR3 in DNA: TGCAGCGCCCGGACCATACCCTACGAGCAGTACTTC. Residues: CSARTIPYEQYF.

The chain recombines TRBV19 with TRBJ2-7; 13 nucleotides align to TRBD2. Per the germline V gene, CDR1 is LNHDA and CDR2 is SQIVND (reference sequence). The length of the CDR3 is 20 residues. V lost 5 bases and J lost 2; bases outside the gene matches: 18. CDR3 DNA: TGTGCCAGTAGTTCAGGACCGGGACTAGCGGGACTCAAAAGCGCCTACGAGCAGTACTTC. It codes for CASSSGPGLAGLKSAYEQYF.

The gene calls are TRBV5-5 and TRBJ2-7; 7 nucleotides match TRBD2. Germline V gene lookup returns CDR1 SGHKS and CDR2 YYEKEE (reference sequence). V shed 3 bases and J 0 bases; nucleotides not matched to a gene: 6. This CDR3 has 15 amino acids. CDR3 protein: CASSSASGSSYEQYF. CDR3 bases: TGTGCCAGCAGCTCCGCTAGCGGTTCCTCCTACGAGCAGTACTTC.

The CDR3 DNA reads as TGTGCCAGCAGCTTCCGCCGGGACAGGGCGCTCGCAACTAATGAAAAACTGTTTTTT. Residues: CASSFRRDRALATNEKLFF. V usage is TRBV7-3 and J usage is TRBJ1-4; TRBD1 aligns across 9 bases. J was trimmed by 0 bases and V by 3 bases; bases with no gene match: 11. Germline values: CDR1 SGHTA, CDR2 FQGTGA. This CDR3 has 19 amino acids.

The rearrangement uses TRBV11-2 and TRBJ2-7; 9 bases map to TRBD2. V gave up 1 base and J gave up 3 bases; unmatched junction bases: 4. Looked up from germline, CDR1 is SGHAT and CDR2 is FQNNGV. The CDR3 is 15 amino acids. The CDR3: CASSLVRSGSYEQYF. The CDR3 nucleotides read TGTGCCAGCAGCTTAGTACGTAGCGGGAGCTACGAGCAGTACTTC.

This chain joins TRBV6-5 and TRBJ2-1; TRBD2 matches 11 bases. J lost 6 bases, V lost 4 bases, and 8 bases had no gene match. This CDR3 spans 16 amino acids. From germline, CDR1 is MNHEY and CDR2 SVGAGI. The CDR3 DNA reads as TGTGCCAGCAGTTTGAAAACTAGCGGGAGTACCAATGAGCAGTTCTTC. Translation gives CASSLKTSGSTNEQFF.